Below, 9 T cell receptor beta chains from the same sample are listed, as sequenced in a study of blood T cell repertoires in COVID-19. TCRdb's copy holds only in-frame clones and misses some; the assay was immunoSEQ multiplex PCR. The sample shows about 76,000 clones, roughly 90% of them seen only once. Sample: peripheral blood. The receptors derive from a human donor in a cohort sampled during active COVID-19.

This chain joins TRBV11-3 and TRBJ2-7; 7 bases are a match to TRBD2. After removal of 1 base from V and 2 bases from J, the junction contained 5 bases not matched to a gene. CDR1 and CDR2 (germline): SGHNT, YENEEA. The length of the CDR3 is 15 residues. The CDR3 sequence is CASSLASGETYEQYF. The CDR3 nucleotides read TGTGCCAGCAGCTTAGCGAGCGGGGAGACCTACGAGCAGTACTTC.

The CDR3 DNA reads TGTGCCAGCATCGTACCGGGAGGTAATGAGCAGTTCTTC. This translates into CASIVPGGNEQFF. The rearrangement links TRBV11-2 to TRBJ2-1, with 7 bases identical to TRBD2. J was trimmed by 7 bases and V by 7 bases; bases with no gene match: 7. The germline V gene encodes CDR1 SGHAT and CDR2 FQNNGV. This CDR3 spans 13 amino acids. Combining the CDR3 with reference TRBV11-2 and TRBJ2-1 gives the whole variable domain EAGVAQSPRYKIIEKRQSVAFWCNPISGHATLYWYQQILGQGPKLLIQFQNNGVVDDSQLPKDRFSAERLKGVDSTLKIQPAKLEDSAVYLCASIVPGGNEQFFGPGTRLTVL.

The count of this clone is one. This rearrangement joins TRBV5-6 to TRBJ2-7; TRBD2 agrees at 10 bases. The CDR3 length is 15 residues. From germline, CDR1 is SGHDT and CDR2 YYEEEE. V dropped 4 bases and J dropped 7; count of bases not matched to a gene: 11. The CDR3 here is CASSRQLAGMREQYF. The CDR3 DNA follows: TGTGCCAGCAGCCGACAACTAGCGGGAATGAGGGAGCAGTACTTC.

The CDR3 spells CASSPTSGRETQYF. The CDR3 region has the DNA TGCGCCAGCAGCCCGACTAGCGGGAGGGAGACCCAGTACTTC. V is TRBV4-1 and J is TRBJ2-5; 13 nucleotides match TRBD2. From germline, CDR1 is MGHRA and CDR2 YSYEKL. The CDR3 extends over 14 amino acids. The junction had 1 base not matched to a gene; V was cut back by 4 bases and J by 5 bases.

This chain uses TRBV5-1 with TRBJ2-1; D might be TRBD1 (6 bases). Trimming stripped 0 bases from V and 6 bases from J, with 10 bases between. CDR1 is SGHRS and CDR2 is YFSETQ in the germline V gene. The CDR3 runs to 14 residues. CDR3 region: CASSLDQGFNEQFF. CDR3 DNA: TGCGCCAGCAGCTTGGATCAGGGGTTCAATGAGCAGTTCTTC.

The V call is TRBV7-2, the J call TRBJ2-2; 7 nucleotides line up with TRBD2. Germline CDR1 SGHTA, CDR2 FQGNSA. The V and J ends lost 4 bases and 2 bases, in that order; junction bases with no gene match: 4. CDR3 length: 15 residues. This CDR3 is CASSSTSHNTGELFF. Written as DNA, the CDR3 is TGTGCCAGCAGCTCGACTAGCCACAACACCGGGGAGCTGTTTTTT.

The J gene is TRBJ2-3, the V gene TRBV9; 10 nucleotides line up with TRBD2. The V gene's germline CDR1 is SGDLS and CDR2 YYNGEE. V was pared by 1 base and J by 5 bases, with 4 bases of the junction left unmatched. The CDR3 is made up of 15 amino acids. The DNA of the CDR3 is TGTGCCAGCAGCGTAATAGCGGGAGGAATAGATACGCAGTATTTT. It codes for CASSVIAGGIDTQYF.

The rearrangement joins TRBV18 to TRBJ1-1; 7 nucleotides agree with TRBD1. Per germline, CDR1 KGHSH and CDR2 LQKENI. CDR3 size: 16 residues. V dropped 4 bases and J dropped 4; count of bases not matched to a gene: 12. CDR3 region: CASSQSTGEWVTEAFF. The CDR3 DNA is TGTGCCAGCTCACAAAGTACAGGGGAGTGGGTCACTGAAGCTTTCTTT.

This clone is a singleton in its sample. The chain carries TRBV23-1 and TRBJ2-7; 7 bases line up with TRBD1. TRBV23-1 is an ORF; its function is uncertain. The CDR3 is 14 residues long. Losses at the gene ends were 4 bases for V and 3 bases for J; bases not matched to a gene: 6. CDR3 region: CASSPPGQSYEQYF. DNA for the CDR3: TGCGCCAGCAGTCCTCCGGGACAGAGCTACGAGCAGTACTTC.